This paragraph covers one T cell receptor beta chain sequence. Total RNA extracted from each sample amounted to at least 5 micrograms. The source of the sample is a study of blood T cells in healthy people across ages. Alongside a J-beta primer mix, a sample-barcoded 5' primer served in a second PCR lasting roughly 6 to 11 cycles. Tagging of each cDNA molecule was performed by a template-switch adaptor with 12 random nucleotides. TCRdb fed the 5' RACE reads into MiXCR, producing one record per CDR3 protein. This table has approximately 780,000 distinct CDR3 sequences, roughly 26% appearing once. Germline V lookup: CDR1 MGHRA, CDR2 YSYEKL. Trimming pared 4 bases from V and 0 bases from J, leaving 16 bases between. The CDR3 runs to 16 residues. The data also belong to a second study, concerning T cells of mothers and their children. That report adds: Second-PCR primer M1S introduced sample barcodes and 2-4 random nucleotides. Each child gave about 3 million TCR beta CDR3 reads (each mother, over 8.5 million).

The source of this sequence is a boy between 5 and 17 years old in good health. The J gene is TRBJ2-7, the V gene TRBV4-1, with unresolved D. Sample: blood. CDR3 coding DNA: TGCGCCAGCAGCCTCAATACCGCAGGAAGCTCCTACGAGCAGTACTTC. Encoded protein: CASSLNTAGSSYEQYF.